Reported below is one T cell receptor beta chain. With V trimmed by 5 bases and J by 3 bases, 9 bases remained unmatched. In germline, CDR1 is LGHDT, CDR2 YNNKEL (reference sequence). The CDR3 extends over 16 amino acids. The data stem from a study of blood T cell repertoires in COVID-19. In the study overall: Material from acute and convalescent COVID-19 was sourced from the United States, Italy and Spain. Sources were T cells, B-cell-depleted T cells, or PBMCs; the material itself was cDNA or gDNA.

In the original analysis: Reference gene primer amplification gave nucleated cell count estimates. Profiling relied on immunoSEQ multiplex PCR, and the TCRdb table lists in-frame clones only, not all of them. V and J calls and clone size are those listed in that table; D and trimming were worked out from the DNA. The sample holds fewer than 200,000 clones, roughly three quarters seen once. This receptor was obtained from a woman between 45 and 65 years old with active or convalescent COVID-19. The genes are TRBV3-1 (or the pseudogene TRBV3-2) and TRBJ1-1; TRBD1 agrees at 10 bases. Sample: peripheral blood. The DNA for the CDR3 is TGTGCCAGCAGCGAGGGACAGGGGCACCGGGACACTGAAGCTTTCTTT. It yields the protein CASSEGQGHRDTEAFF.